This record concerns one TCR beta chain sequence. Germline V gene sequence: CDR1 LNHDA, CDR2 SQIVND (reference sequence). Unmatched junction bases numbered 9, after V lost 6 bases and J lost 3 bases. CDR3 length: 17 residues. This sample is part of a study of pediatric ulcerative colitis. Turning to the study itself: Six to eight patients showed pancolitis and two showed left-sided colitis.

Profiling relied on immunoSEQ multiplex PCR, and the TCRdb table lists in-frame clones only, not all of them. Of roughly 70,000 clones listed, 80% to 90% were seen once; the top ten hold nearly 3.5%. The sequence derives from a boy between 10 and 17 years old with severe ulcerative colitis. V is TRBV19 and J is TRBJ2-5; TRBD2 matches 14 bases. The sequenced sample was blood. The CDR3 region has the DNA TGTGCCAGTAGGATGGGACTAGCGGGAGAGGGGAAAGAGACCCAGTACTTC. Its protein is CASRMGLAGEGKETQYF.